These 27 T cell receptor beta chains originate from one sample sequenced in a study of Graves' ophthalmopathy and Graves' hyperthyroidism. The authors amplified TCR beta CDR3 regions from RNA transcripts. HTBI primers served in a first-round RT-PCR, which a second-round multiplex PCR followed. TCRdb reprocessed the multiplex PCR reads with MiXCR, giving one entry per CDR3 protein. In the table there are under 350,000 distinct CDR3 sequences, roughly 15% of which are singletons. Input material: peripheral blood. The source of these receptors is an adult man with Graves' ophthalmopathy.

CDR3 DNA sequence: TGTGCCACCAGTCAAGGGCTCAATCAGCCCCAGCATTTT. Residues: CATSQGLNQPQHF. The V gene is TRBV15, the J gene TRBJ1-5; D is unclear. Germline V gene sequence: CDR1 LNHNV, CDR2 YYDKDF (reference sequence). The CDR3 consists of 13 residues. Trimming stripped 6 bases from V and 3 bases from J, with 9 bases between.

A word on this clonotype: Possible read error: a much larger clone is one base away. The CDR3 end shows no conserved phenylalanine or tryptophan, and so a read error is likely. The genes are TRBV29-1 and TRBJ1-2, with no clear D. V lost 2 bases and J lost 5, with 12 bases in between. This CDR3 spans 13 amino acids. From germline, CDR1 is SQVTM and CDR2 ANQGSEA. CDR3 sequence (DNA): TGCAGCGTTGAATTTCCCAGTGGTTATGGCTACACCCTC. It translates to CSVEFPSGYGYTL.

At least ten counts were recorded for this clonotype. J is TRBJ2-7 and V is TRBV7-9; 7 nucleotides match TRBD2. With V trimmed by 5 bases and J by 3 bases, 4 bases remained unmatched. The CDR3 consists of 13 residues. CDR1 and CDR2 (germline): SEHNR, FQNEAQ (reference sequence). CDR3 residues: CASSNPGGYEQYF. The CDR3 nucleotides read TGTGCCAGCAGCAACCCGGGGGGCTACGAGCAGTACTTC.

This clonotype came up many times. The gene calls are TRBV6-5 and TRBJ1-1, with 9 bases aligning to TRBD1. The CDR3 is 17 amino acids. Trimming at V came to 3 bases and at J to 0 bases, leaving 8 bases not matched to a gene. Per germline, CDR1 MNHEY and CDR2 SVGAGI. The CDR3 DNA is TGTGCCAGCAGTTATTATCCGACAGGGGGTTTGAACACTGAAGCTTTCTTT. Translated: CASSYYPTGGLNTEAFF.

Ten or more counts support this clonotype. This rearrangement joins TRBV27 to TRBJ2-5, with D tentatively TRBD1 or TRBD2 (5 bases each). Trimming stripped 6 bases from V and 1 base from J, with 15 bases between. This CDR3 spans 15 amino acids. Germline V gives CDR1 MNHEY, CDR2 SMNVEV (reference sequence). CDR3 coding DNA: TGTGCCAGCAGCCCGACACAGGACTTCCAAGAGACCCAGTACTTC. This translates into CASSPTQDFQETQYF.

This clonotype was seen repeatedly, ten times or more. The CDR3 sequence: CASSLDRGPSQPQHF. CDR3 coding DNA: TGTGCCAGCAGCTTAGACAGGGGGCCTAGTCAGCCCCAGCATTTT. This chain joins TRBV11-2 and TRBJ1-5; TRBD1 agrees at 8 bases. The germline V gene encodes CDR1 SGHAT and CDR2 FQNNGV. V shed 0 bases and J 6 bases; nucleotides not matched to a gene: 4. This CDR3 spans 15 amino acids. The variable domain in full, completed from reference TRBV11-2 and TRBJ1-5, reads EAGVAQSPRYKIIEKRQSVAFWCNPISGHATLYWYQQILGQGPKLLIQFQNNGVVDDSQLPKDRFSAERLKGVDSTLKIQPAKLEDSAVYLCASSLDRGPSQPQHFGDGTRLSIL.

This clonotype was detected many times. One base away lies a much larger clone, so this may be a sequencing read error. The V call is TRBV15, the J call TRBJ2-5; D ambiguous. CDR3 length: 15 amino acids. Germline-derived CDR1 and CDR2 are LNHNV and YYDKDF (reference sequence). The CDR3 region is CATSRDTGYAETQCF. The CDR3 DNA is TGTGCCACCAGCAGAGATACCGGCTATGCGGAGACCCAGTGCTTC.

This clonotype has a count of ten or more. The chain recombines TRBV6-1 with TRBJ2-2; 14 nucleotides line up with TRBD2. The V gene end was trimmed by 7 bases and the J gene end by 4 bases; junction bases not matched to a gene: 5. CDR1 MNHNS and CDR2 SASEGT come from the germline V gene. This CDR3 is 16 amino acids long. CDR3 nucleotide sequence: TGTGCCAGCACCAAGGGACTAGCGGGGGTCACCGGGGAGCTGTTTTTT. Encoded protein: CASTKGLAGVTGELFF.

The rearrangement uses TRBV30 and TRBJ1-6; D call uncertain. The CDR3 runs to 13 residues. Trimming removed 3 bases from V and 6 bases from J, with 9 bases in between. The germline gives CDR1 GTSNPN, CDR2 SVGIG (reference sequence). The CDR3: CAWRGRSNSPLHF. CDR3 DNA sequence: TGTGCCTGGAGAGGCCGGAGTAATTCACCCCTCCACTTT.

V and J are TRBV6-5 and TRBJ1-2; 7 nucleotides line up with TRBD1. The J segment lost 4 bases and the V segment lost 6 bases, leaving 5 bases of the junction unmatched. Germline CDR1 reads MNHEY; CDR2 reads SVGAGI. This CDR3 is 13 amino acids long. The CDR3 coding sequence is TGTGCCAGCAGAACGGGACAGACCTATGGCTACACCTTC. This translates into CASRTGQTYGYTF.

This clonotype appeared many times. V gene TRBV9 combines with J gene TRBJ2-7; a possible D gene is TRBD2 (6 bases). In germline, CDR1 is SGDLS, CDR2 YYNGEE. The CDR3 is made up of 14 amino acids. V lost 4 bases, J lost 1 base, and 12 bases lay in between. CDR3 amino acids: CASSITGLSYEQYF. CDR3 nucleotides: TGTGCCAGCAGCATTACGGGACTGTCCTACGAGCAGTACTTC.

This clonotype came up many times. V is TRBV13 and J is TRBJ1-2; the D is unclear. V gave up 4 bases and J gave up 0 bases, with 12 bases separating them. This CDR3 is built from 15 residues. Per germline, CDR1 PRHDT and CDR2 FYEKMQ (reference sequence). CDR3 coding DNA: TGTGCCAGCAGCTACTTCGGAGCCTCTAACTATGGCTACACCTTC. It yields the protein CASSYFGASNYGYTF.

This clonotype was detected ten times or more. The chain recombines TRBV7-2 with TRBJ2-7, with D uncertain. Trimming cost V 1 base and J 6 bases, with 4 bases left between them. The CDR3 runs to 11 residues. Germline V lookup: CDR1 SGHTA, CDR2 FQGNSA. The DNA of the CDR3 is TGTGCCAGCAGCTTAGGAGCCGAGCAGTACTTC. Translated: CASSLGAEQYF.

The chain is built from TRBV19 and TRBJ2-2; D ambiguous. The V end lost 4 bases, the J end lost 4 bases, and 16 bases lay between the germline ends. The CDR3 runs 16 residues. CDR1 LNHDA and CDR2 SQIVND come from the germline V gene (reference sequence). CDR3 nucleotides: TGTGCCAGTAGTAAGTGGGCGTCCGATGGCACCGGGGAGCTGTTTTTT. It codes for CASSKWASDGTGELFF.

The gene calls are TRBV29-1 and TRBJ2-7; possibly TRBD2 for D (5 bases). CDR1 is SQVTM and CDR2 is ANQGSEA in the germline V gene. V gave up 6 bases and J gave up 5 bases, with 23 bases separating them. The CDR3 length is 15 residues. CDR3 bases: TGCAGCGTCAGGTCGCCGAATACTAACGGGAACGAGCAGTACTTC. It is translated as CSVRSPNTNGNEQYF.

This clonotype was seen many times. The chain joins TRBV12-3 or TRBV12-4 to TRBJ2-5, with 8 bases that match TRBD1. V was clipped by 4 bases and J by 7 bases; unmatched bases: 8. This CDR3 is 14 amino acids long. CDR3 amino acids: CASSSQGAEGTQYF. CDR3 bases: TGTGCCAGCAGTTCGCAGGGGGCGGAGGGGACCCAGTACTTC.

This clonotype has a count of ten or more. The V call is TRBV19, the J call TRBJ1-5; possible D gene TRBD1, 5 bases. From germline, CDR1 is LNHDA and CDR2 SQIVND (reference sequence). Trimming pared 11 bases from V and 7 bases from J, leaving 24 bases between. CDR3 length: 15 residues. The DNA of the CDR3 is TGTGCCTCGCAGCGGGACGGTAGATCGGGGCAGCCCCAGCATTTT. Translated: CASQRDGRSGQPQHF.

This clonotype appeared many times. V is TRBV4-1 and J is TRBJ1-2; the match to TRBD1 covers 7 bases. Looked up from germline, CDR1 is MGHRA and CDR2 is YSYEKL. The CDR3 has 16 residues. Trimming took 0 bases from V and 4 from J; bases not matched to a gene: 8. CDR3 sequence: CASSQDSRGQTYGYTF. The CDR3 nucleotides read TGCGCCAGCAGCCAAGATTCTAGGGGACAGACCTATGGCTACACCTTC.

There are a few counts of this clonotype. A much more abundant neighbour one base away suggests this may be a read error. This chain links TRBV4-2 with TRBJ1-3; D ambiguous. The CDR3 is 17 amino acids. Germline CDR1 and CDR2: LGHNA and YNFKEQ. DNA of the CDR3: TGTGCCAGCAGCCAAGAAGGAGGGTCTTACTCTGGATACACCATATATTTT. Translated: CASSQEGGSYSGYTIYF.

For this clonotype: This may arise from a read error, as a much more abundant clone is one base away. The chain recombines TRBV5-1 with TRBJ1-6; TRBD1 might be the D (6 bases). The CDR3 runs 15 residues. Germline CDR1 reads SGHRS; CDR2 reads YFSETQ. The DNA for the CDR3 is TGCGCCAGCAGCTTTTTAGGACAGTCCGGTTCAGCCCTCCACTTT. Protein sequence: CASSFLGQSGSALHF.

In this sample, this clonotype turned up many times. V gene TRBV11-2 combines with J gene TRBJ1-5; D not resolved. This CDR3 has 16 residues. Between the trimmed V and J ends, which lost 0 bases and 4 bases, there was a span of 13 bases. Germline assignment: CDR1 SGHAT and CDR2 FQNNGV. The CDR3 sequence: CASSLDPPRNNQPQHF. The CDR3, as DNA: TGTGCCAGCAGCTTAGATCCCCCCCGGAATAATCAGCCCCAGCATTTT.

This clonotype appeared many times. The gene calls are TRBV12-3 or TRBV12-4 and TRBJ1-5; D is undetermined. CDR3 length: 12 amino acids. V was clipped by 6 bases and J by 0 bases, with 3 bases between them. The CDR3 DNA follows: TGTGCCAGCAGGATTAGCAATCAGCCCCAGCATTTT. Protein sequence: CASRISNQPQHF.

At least ten counts were recorded for this clonotype. The V gene is TRBV12-3 or TRBV12-4, the J gene TRBJ1-1, with no clear D. The V end was cut by 0 bases, the J end by 3 bases, with 14 bases between. CDR3 length: 16 amino acids. DNA of the CDR3: TGTGCCAGCAGTTTAGCTAGGAGGGCGAGGGACACTGAAGCTTTCTTT. This encodes CASSLARRARDTEAFF.

This clonotype was counted ten times or more. The CDR3 region has the DNA TGTGCCAGCAGCTTGGAGGCGGGGGACACAGATACGCAGTATTTT. Translation gives CASSLEAGDTDTQYF. The chain combines TRBV13 with TRBJ2-3, with TRBD2 matching over 7 bases. Germline trimming cut 3 bases from V and 2 bases from J; bases unmatched to any gene: 5. This CDR3 has 15 amino acids. The germline gives CDR1 PRHDT, CDR2 FYEKMQ (reference sequence).

This clonotype was recorded a few times. V gene TRBV28 combines with J gene TRBJ1-6, with D unclear. Germline V gene lookup returns CDR1 MDHEN and CDR2 SYDVKM. The CDR3 spans 15 residues. V lost 3 bases, J lost 10 bases, and 16 bases lay in between. The CDR3, as DNA: TGTGCCAGCAGTTTGATAACGCAGGTTAGATCACCCCTCCACTTT. Translating gives CASSLITQVRSPLHF.

The rearrangement uses TRBV27 and TRBJ1-6; no definite D call. The CDR3 is 18 residues long. Looked up from germline, CDR1 is MNHEY and CDR2 is SMNVEV (reference sequence). V was clipped by 2 bases and J by 2 bases, with 16 bases between them. The CDR3 coding sequence is TGTGCCAGCAGTTTAAGGGTAGGCAGAAGCGCCTATAATTCACCCCTCCACTTT. Its protein is CASSLRVGRSAYNSPLHF.

At least ten counts were recorded for this clonotype. V usage is TRBV6-1 and J usage is TRBJ1-2, with 9 bases identical to TRBD1. Germline trimming cut 2 bases from V and 4 bases from J; bases unmatched to any gene: 8. Germline values: CDR1 MNHNS, CDR2 SASEGT. The CDR3 is 16 amino acids. DNA for the CDR3: TGTGCCAGCAGTGAACAGTCCGGGGACAGGGCCTATGGCTACACCTTC. It codes for CASSEQSGDRAYGYTF.